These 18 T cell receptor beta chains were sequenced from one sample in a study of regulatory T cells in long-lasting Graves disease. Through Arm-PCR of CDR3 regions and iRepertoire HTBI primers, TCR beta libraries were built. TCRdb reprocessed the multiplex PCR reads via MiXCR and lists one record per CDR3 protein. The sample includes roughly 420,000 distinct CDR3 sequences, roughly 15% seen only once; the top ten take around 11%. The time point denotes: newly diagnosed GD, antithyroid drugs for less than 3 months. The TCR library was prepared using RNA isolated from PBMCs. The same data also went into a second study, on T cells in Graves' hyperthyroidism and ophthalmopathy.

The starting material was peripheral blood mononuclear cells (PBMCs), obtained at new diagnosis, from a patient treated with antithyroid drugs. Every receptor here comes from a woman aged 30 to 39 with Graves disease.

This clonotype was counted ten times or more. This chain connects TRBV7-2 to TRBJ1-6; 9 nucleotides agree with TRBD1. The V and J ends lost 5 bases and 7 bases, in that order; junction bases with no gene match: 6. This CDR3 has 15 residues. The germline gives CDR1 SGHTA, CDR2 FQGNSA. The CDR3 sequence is CASSERTGVNSPLHF. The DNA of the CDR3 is TGTGCCAGCAGCGAGCGGACAGGGGTGAATTCACCCCTCCACTTT.

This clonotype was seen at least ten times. The CDR3 DNA reads as TGTGCCAGCAGCTCTCCTCGACTAGCAGGGGGTTACAATGAGCAGTTCTTC. Its translation is CASSSPRLAGGYNEQFF. The chain has TRBV7-2 and TRBJ2-1; tentatively, D is TRBD1 or TRBD2 (7 bases each). Looked up from germline, CDR1 is SGHTA and CDR2 is FQGNSA. The CDR3 sequence is 17 residues long. V was pared by 4 bases and J by 4 bases, with 20 bases between.

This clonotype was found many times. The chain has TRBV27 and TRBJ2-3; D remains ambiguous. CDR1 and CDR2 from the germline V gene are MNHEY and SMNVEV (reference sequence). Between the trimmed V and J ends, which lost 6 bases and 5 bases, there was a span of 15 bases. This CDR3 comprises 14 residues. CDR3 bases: TGTGCCAGCAGAATAGAGTTCATCGGAGATACGCAGTATTTT. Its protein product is CASRIEFIGDTQYF.

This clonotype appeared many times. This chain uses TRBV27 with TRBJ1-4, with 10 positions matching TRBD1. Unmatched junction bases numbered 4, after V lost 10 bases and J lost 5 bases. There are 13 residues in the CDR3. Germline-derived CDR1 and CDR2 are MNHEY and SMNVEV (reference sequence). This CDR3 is CAIGQGGNEKLFF. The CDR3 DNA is TGTGCCATCGGACAGGGGGGGAATGAAAAACTGTTTTTT. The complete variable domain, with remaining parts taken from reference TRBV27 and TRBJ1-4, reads EAQVTQNPRYLITVTGKKLTVTCSQNMNHEYMSWYRQDPGLGLRQIYYSMNVEVTDKGDVPEGYKVSRKEKRNFPLILESPSPNQTSLYFCAIGQGGNEKLFFGSGTQLSVL.

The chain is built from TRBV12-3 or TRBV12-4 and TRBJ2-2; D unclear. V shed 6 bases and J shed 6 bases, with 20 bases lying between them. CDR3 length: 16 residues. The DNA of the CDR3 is TGTGCCAGCAGCGCCCGGGTTCTTAAGGCAGCCGGGGAGCTGTTTTTT. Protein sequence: CASSARVLKAAGELFF.

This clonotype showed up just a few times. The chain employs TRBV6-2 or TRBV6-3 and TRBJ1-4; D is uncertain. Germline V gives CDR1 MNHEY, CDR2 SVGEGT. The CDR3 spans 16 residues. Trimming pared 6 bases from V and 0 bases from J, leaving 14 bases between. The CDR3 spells CASRERWAATNEKLFF. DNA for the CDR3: TGTGCCAGCAGGGAGAGGTGGGCGGCAACTAATGAAAAACTGTTTTTT.

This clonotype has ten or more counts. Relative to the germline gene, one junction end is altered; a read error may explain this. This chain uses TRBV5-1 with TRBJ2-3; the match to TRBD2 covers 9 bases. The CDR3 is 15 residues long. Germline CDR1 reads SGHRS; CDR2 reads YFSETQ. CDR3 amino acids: CASSLVAGVTDTQYF. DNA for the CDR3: TGTGCCAGCAGCTTGGTAGCGGGAGTCACAGATACGCAGTATTTT.

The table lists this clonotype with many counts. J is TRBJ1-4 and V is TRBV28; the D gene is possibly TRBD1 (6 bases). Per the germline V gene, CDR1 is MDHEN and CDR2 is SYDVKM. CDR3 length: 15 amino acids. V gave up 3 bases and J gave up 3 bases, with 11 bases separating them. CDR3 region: CASSLAGAPNEKLFF. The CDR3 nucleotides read TGTGCCAGCAGTTTGGCAGGGGCCCCTAATGAAAAACTGTTTTTT.

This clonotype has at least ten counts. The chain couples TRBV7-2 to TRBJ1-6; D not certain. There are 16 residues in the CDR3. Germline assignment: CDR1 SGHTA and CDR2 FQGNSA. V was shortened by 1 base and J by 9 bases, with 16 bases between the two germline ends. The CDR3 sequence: CASSLGEANLGSPLHF. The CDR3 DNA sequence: TGTGCCAGCAGCTTAGGGGAAGCCAACTTAGGTTCACCCCTCCACTTT.

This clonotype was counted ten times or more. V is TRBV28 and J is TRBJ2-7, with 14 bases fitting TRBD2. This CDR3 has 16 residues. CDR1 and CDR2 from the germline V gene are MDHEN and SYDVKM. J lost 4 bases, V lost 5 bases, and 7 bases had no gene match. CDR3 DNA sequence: TGTGCCAGCAGTCTAGGGAGACTAGCGGGAGGGTACGAGCAGTACTTC. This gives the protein CASSLGRLAGGYEQYF.

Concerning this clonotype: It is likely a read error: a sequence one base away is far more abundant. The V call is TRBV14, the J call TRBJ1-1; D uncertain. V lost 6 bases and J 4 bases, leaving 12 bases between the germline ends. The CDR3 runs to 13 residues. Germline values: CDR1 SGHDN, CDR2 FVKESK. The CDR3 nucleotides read TGTGCCAGCAGTTTGACGCAAAGCACTGAAGCTTTCTTT. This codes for CASSLTQSTEAFF.

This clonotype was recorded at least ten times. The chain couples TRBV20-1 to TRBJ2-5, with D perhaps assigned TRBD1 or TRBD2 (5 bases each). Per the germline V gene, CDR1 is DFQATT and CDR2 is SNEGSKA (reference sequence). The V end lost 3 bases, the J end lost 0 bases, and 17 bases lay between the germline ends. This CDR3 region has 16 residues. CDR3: CSARPSGRGDQETQYF. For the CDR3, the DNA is TGCAGTGCTAGGCCCTCAGGGAGAGGGGACCAAGAGACCCAGTACTTC.

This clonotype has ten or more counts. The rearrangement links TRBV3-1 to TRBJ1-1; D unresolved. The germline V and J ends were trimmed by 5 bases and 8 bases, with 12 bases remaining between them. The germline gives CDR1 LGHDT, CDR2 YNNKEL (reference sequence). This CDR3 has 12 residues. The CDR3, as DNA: TGTGCCAGCAGCTCTACTCTTAGGGAAGCTTTCTTT. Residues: CASSSTLREAFF.

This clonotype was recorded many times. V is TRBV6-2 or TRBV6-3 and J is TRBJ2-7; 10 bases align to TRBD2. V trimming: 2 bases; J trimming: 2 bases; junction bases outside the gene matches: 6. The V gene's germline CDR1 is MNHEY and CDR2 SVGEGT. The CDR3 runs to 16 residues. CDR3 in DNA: TGTGCCAGCAGTTACCTCAGGACTAGCGGAGCCTACGAGCAGTACTTC. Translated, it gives CASSYLRTSGAYEQYF.

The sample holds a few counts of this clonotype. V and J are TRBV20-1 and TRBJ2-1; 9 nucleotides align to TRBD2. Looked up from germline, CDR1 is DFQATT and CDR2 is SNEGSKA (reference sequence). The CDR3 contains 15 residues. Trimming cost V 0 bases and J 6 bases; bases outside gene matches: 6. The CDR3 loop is CSARDAVAGANEQFF. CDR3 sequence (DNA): TGCAGTGCTAGAGATGCGGTAGCGGGAGCCAATGAGCAGTTCTTC.

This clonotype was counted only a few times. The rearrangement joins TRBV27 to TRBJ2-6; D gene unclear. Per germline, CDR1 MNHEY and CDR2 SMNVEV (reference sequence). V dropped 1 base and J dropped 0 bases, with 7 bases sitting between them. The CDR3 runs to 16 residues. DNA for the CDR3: TGTGCCAGCAGTTTATTGTGGGACTCTGGGGCCAACGTCCTGACTTTC. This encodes CASSLLWDSGANVLTF.

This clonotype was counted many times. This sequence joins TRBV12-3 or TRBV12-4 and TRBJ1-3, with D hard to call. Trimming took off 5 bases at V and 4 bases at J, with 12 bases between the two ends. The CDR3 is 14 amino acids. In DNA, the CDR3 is TGTGCCAGCAGTCCCCTCCTGGCGGGAAACACCATATATTTT. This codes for CASSPLLAGNTIYF.

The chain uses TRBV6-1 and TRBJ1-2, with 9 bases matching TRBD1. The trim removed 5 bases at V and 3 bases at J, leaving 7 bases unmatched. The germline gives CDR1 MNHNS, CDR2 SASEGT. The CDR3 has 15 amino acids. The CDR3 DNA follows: TGTGCCAGCAGTCCGGGACAGGGTATATACTATGGCTACACCTTC. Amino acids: CASSPGQGIYYGYTF.